This T cell receptor beta chain derives from a study of blood T cell repertoires in COVID-19. Study in general: Donors in the United States, Italy and Spain gave samples during acute or convalescent COVID-19. In each case, the material was cDNA or gDNA derived from T cells, B-cell-depleted T cells, or PBMCs.

As handled by the study authors: Using reference gene primer amplification, nucleated cell counts were estimated. Profiled with immunoSEQ multiplex PCR; TCRdb holds only in-frame clones, not every one. From that table come the V and J calls and clone size; the DNA was used to work out D and trimming. The table has 95,000 to 100,000 clones, about four fifths seen once. The V gene's germline CDR1 is LNHDA and CDR2 SQIVND (reference sequence). The CDR3 spans 16 residues. Trimming cost V 4 bases and J 0 bases, with 13 bases left between them. The sample comprised peripheral blood. The clonotype originates from a woman older than 75 with active or convalescent COVID-19. The rearrangement joins TRBV19 to TRBJ1-3; D perhaps matches TRBD1 (5 bases). CDR3 amino acids: CASSTLGGSSGNTIYF. CDR3 sequence (DNA): TGTGCCAGTAGTACCCTCGGGGGAAGCTCTGGAAACACCATATATTTT.